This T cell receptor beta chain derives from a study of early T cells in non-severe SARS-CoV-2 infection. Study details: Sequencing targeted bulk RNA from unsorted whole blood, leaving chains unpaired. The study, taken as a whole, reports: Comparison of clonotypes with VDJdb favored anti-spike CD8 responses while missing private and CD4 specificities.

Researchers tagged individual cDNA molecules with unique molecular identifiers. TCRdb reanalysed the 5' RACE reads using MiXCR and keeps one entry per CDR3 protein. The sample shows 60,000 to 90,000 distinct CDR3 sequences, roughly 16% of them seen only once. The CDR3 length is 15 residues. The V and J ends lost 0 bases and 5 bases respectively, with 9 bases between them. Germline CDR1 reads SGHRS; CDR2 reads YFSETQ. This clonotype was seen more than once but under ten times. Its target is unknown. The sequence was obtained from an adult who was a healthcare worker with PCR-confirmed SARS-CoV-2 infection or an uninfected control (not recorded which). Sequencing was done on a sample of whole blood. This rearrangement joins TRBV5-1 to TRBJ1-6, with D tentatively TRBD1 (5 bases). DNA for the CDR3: TGCGCCAGCAGCTTGGAAGGGGTGAATAATTCACCCCTCCACTTT. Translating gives CASSLEGVNNSPLHF.